This T cell receptor (beta chain) was recovered during a study of beta chain features in type 1 diabetes. Study information: There were some 98 million sorted cells examined across all samples.

Germline V gene data show CDR1 as SGHDT and CDR2 as YYEEEE. Trimming took 0 bases from V and 4 from J; bases not matched to a gene: 8. The CDR3 has 16 amino acids. Expressed TCRB transcripts got sequenced, as all isolated RNA was reverse transcribed. Sequencing of naive, central memory and regulatory T cell samples gave an average of roughly 3.4 million reads. Clones were read by immunoSEQ multiplex PCR, and TCRdb kept only the in-frame ones, dropping some. This sample carries 130,000 to 150,000 clones, 10% of them seen once, and the ten largest clones take around 1.2%. Comments on this clone: Antigen unknown.

Overall study findings and caveats: Naive, central memory and regulatory TCRB repertoires appeared more similar among patients than healthy donors. Type 1 diabetes patients showed fewer insertions and more deletions at VDJ junctions.

Sequencing was carried out using naive CD4+ T cells from blood. The V call is TRBV5-6, the J call TRBJ2-7; 9 bases are a match to TRBD2. The receptor comes from a man younger than 35 in good health. In DNA, the CDR3 is TGTGCCAGCAGCTTGGCTTTGGGACTAGCAGCTTACGAGCAGTACTTC. It specifies CASSLALGLAAYEQYF.